What follows are 5 T cell receptor beta chains derived from one specimen sequenced in a study of blood T cell repertoires in COVID-19. Clones were sequenced by immunoSEQ multiplex PCR, and TCRdb holds only the in-frame ones, with some missing. Altogether over 200,000 clones are present, roughly 90% being singletons, with the ten largest covering under 10%. The sample was PBMCs or T cells enriched from blood (not recorded which). The receptors derive from a man in his forties or fifties who had recovered from COVID-19.

This chain links TRBV5-1 with TRBJ1-2, with TRBD1 matching 8 bases. The CDR3 runs 14 residues. The V gene end was trimmed by 2 bases and the J gene end by 3 bases; junction bases not matched to a gene: 3. The germline CDR1 and CDR2 sequences are SGHRS and YFSETQ. The CDR3 sequence: CASSLGQGYYGYTF. As DNA, the CDR3 is TGCGCCAGCAGCTTAGGACAGGGCTACTATGGCTACACCTTC.

The V call is TRBV27, the J call TRBJ1-1; tentatively, D is TRBD1 (6 bases). This CDR3 is built from 15 residues. Germline V gene lookup returns CDR1 MNHEY and CDR2 SMNVEV (reference sequence). V lost 0 bases to trimming and J lost 1 base, with 9 bases between them. CDR3: CASSLSKTGNTEAFF. CDR3 in DNA: TGTGCCAGCAGTTTATCGAAGACAGGGAACACTGAAGCTTTCTTT.

The chain employs TRBV9 and TRBJ2-2; the match to TRBD1 covers 7 bases. CDR3 length: 15 amino acids. Germline V gene data show CDR1 as SGDLS and CDR2 as YYNGEE. The trim removed 3 bases at V and 2 bases at J, leaving 4 bases unmatched. CDR3 protein: CASSAGTENTGELFF. DNA for the CDR3: TGTGCCAGCAGCGCCGGGACAGAAAACACCGGGGAGCTGTTTTTT.

The V call is TRBV27, the J call TRBJ1-4; a weak D match, TRBD1 (5 bases). Trimming stripped 6 bases from V and 3 bases from J, with 8 bases between. Germline assignment: CDR1 MNHEY and CDR2 SMNVEV (reference sequence). The CDR3 contains 13 residues. CDR3 amino acids: CASRTGANEKLFF. CDR3 bases: TGTGCCAGCAGGACGGGGGCTAATGAAAAACTGTTTTTT.

The chain joins TRBV4-3 to TRBJ2-2; TRBD1 matches 8 bases. With V trimmed by 3 bases and J by 2 bases, 11 bases remained unmatched. Germline CDR1 is LGHNA and CDR2 is YSLEER. There are 18 residues in the CDR3. The CDR3 spells CASSQAFTGQANTGELFF. As DNA, the CDR3 is TGCGCCAGCAGCCAGGCATTTACGGGACAGGCTAACACCGGGGAGCTGTTTTTT.